The 28 T cell receptor beta chains below were found in one sample sequenced in a study of glioma-infiltrating T cells after dendritic cell vaccination. The method was immunoSEQ multiplex PCR; TCRdb's version includes in-frame clones alone and lacks a portion of them. Of roughly 100,000 clones listed, 80% to 90% were seen once; the top ten hold approximately 12%. The sequencing used blood, collected before dendritic cell vaccination. The receptors stem from a human donor with glioblastoma.

The CDR3 coding sequence is TGTGCCAGTAGCGGCATACTACAGGGGGACAATCAGCCCCAGCATTTT. Translated, it gives CASSGILQGDNQPQHF. This sequence joins TRBV19 and TRBJ1-5; 8 bases map to TRBD1. The J segment lost 3 bases and the V segment lost 6 bases, leaving 10 bases of the junction unmatched. The CDR3 spans 16 residues. The germline gives CDR1 LNHDA, CDR2 SQIVND (reference sequence).

This clone was observed once. The chain couples TRBV30 to TRBJ2-7; 10 bases are shared with TRBD1. J lost 2 bases, V lost 6 bases, and 7 bases had no gene match. CDR1 is GTSNPN and CDR2 is SVGIG in the germline V gene (reference sequence). The CDR3 loop spans 14 amino acids. CDR3 bases: TGTGCCTGTGTTAGGGACAGGGGAACCTACGAGCAGTACTTC. It translates to CACVRDRGTYEQYF.

This clone has just one count. The gene calls are TRBV19 and TRBJ2-5; D may be TRBD1 (5 bases). The length of the CDR3 is 13 residues. Germline V gives CDR1 LNHDA, CDR2 SQIVND (reference sequence). V shed 10 bases and J shed 2 bases, with 14 bases lying between them. CDR3 in amino acids: CATQEGSQETQYF. The CDR3 nucleotides read TGTGCCACACAGGAAGGTTCTCAAGAGACCCAGTACTTC.

V and J are TRBV7-9 and TRBJ2-3; 13 bases fit TRBD2. The V segment lost 5 bases and the J segment 10 bases; nucleotides outside the gene matches: 6. The germline CDR1 and CDR2 sequences are SEHNR and FQNEAQ (reference sequence). The CDR3 is 14 residues long. The CDR3 nucleotides are TGTGCCAGCAGCCTAACTAGCGGGGGGGCCCCGCAGTATTTT. This encodes CASSLTSGGAPQYF.

The V call is TRBV5-1, the J call TRBJ2-1, with 12 nucleotides matching TRBD2. There are 16 residues in the CDR3. CDR1 is SGHRS, CDR2 YFSETQ, per germline. Trimming cost V 0 bases and J 7 bases; bases outside gene matches: 5. The DNA for the CDR3 is TGCGCCAGCAGCTTGGGTCCTAGCGGGGGGGCGAATGAGCAGTTCTTC. It translates to CASSLGPSGGANEQFF.

The genes are TRBV9 and TRBJ1-1; D might be TRBD1 (5 bases). This CDR3 spans 13 amino acids. Germline loops: CDR1 SGDLS, CDR2 YYNGEE. Trimming removed 1 base from V and 4 bases from J, with 8 bases in between. The chain's CDR3 is CASSVQGGTEAFF. CDR3 in DNA: TGTGCCAGCAGCGTACAGGGCGGCACTGAAGCTTTCTTT. Together with reference TRBV9 and TRBJ1-1, the CDR3 gives the full variable domain: DSGVTQTPKHLITATGQRVTLRCSPRSGDLSVYWYQQSLDQGLQFLIQYYNGEERAKGNILERFSAQQFPDLHSELNLSSLELGDSALYFCASSVQGGTEAFFGQGTRLTVV.

This chain links TRBV10-1 with TRBJ1-1; possible D gene TRBD1, 6 bases. The CDR3 has 15 residues. Trimming pared 3 bases from V and 5 bases from J, leaving 16 bases between. In germline, CDR1 is WNHNN, CDR2 SYGVQD (reference sequence). DNA for the CDR3: TGCGCCAGCAGTGACGAATCTGGGACACCTACTGAAGCTTTCTTT. It codes for CASSDESGTPTEAFF.

V is TRBV16 and J is TRBJ2-3; D is possibly TRBD1 (5 bases). This CDR3 comprises 13 residues. The V and J ends lost 2 bases and 4 bases respectively, with 7 bases between them. Germline lookup yields CDR1 KGHSY and CDR2 FQNENV. The CDR3 region has the DNA TGTGCCAGCAGCCAAGACAGCTCAGATACGCAGTATTTT. It encodes CASSQDSSDTQYF. The variable domain in full, completed from reference TRBV16 and TRBJ2-3, reads GEEVAQTPKHLVRGEGQKAKLYCAPIKGHSYVFWYQQVLKNEFKFLISFQNENVFDETGMPKERFSAKCLPNSPCSLEIQATKLEDSAVYFCASSQDSSDTQYFGPGTRLTVL.

Worth noting for this clone: Other DNA sequences in this sample translate to the same CDR3. V and J are TRBV15 and TRBJ2-7, with 7 positions matching TRBD1. The CDR3 sequence is 16 residues long. Germline V lookup: CDR1 LNHNV, CDR2 YYDKDF (reference sequence). The V and J ends lost 1 base and 2 bases, in that order; junction bases with no gene match: 8. The CDR3 here is CATSRAGQEVPYEQYF. The CDR3 bases are TGTGCCACCAGCAGAGCCGGACAGGAGGTTCCCTACGAGCAGTACTTC.

V gene TRBV5-4 combines with J gene TRBJ2-5; possible D gene TRBD1, 6 bases. The germline V gene has CDR1 SGHNT and CDR2 YYREEE (reference sequence). The CDR3 totals 14 residues. The germline V and J ends were trimmed by 0 bases and 2 bases, with 8 bases remaining between them. The CDR3 reads CASSLGQEQETQYF. CDR3 bases: TGTGCCAGCAGCTTGGGACAGGAGCAAGAGACCCAGTACTTC.

The chain employs TRBV27 and TRBJ1-6, with 12 bases fitting TRBD1. This CDR3 comprises 15 residues. V was pared by 6 bases and J by 7 bases, with 4 bases of the junction left unmatched. Germline loops: CDR1 MNHEY, CDR2 SMNVEV (reference sequence). CDR3 sequence reads: CASRPGQGANSPLHF. CDR3 DNA: TGTGCCAGCAGGCCGGGACAGGGGGCAAATTCACCCCTCCACTTT.

Comments on this clone: Different DNA sequences within this sample yield the same CDR3. This sequence joins TRBV5-1 and TRBJ2-1; 7 nucleotides agree with TRBD2. V was pared by 0 bases and J by 7 bases, with 7 bases of the junction left unmatched. In germline, CDR1 is SGHRS, CDR2 YFSETQ. The CDR3 sequence is 15 residues long. CDR3 residues: CASSLVGGGSNEQFF. Here the CDR3 DNA reads TGCGCCAGCAGCTTGGTGGGGGGGGGTTCGAATGAGCAGTTCTTC.

The chain has TRBV4-1 and TRBJ2-3; TRBD2 might be the D (6 bases). CDR3 size: 17 residues. Germline CDR1 is MGHRA and CDR2 is YSYEKL. V was pared by 0 bases and J by 5 bases, with 18 bases between. The CDR3 here is CASSQDPEAGRVDTQYF. CDR3 in DNA: TGCGCCAGCAGCCAAGATCCGGAAGCGGGTAGGGTAGATACGCAGTATTTT.

The rearrangement uses TRBV30 and TRBJ1-5, with 7 bases matching TRBD1. Germline V gene sequence: CDR1 GTSNPN, CDR2 SVGIG (reference sequence). This CDR3 has 14 amino acids. The V and J ends lost 7 bases and 3 bases, in that order; junction bases with no gene match: 9. CDR3 DNA: TGTGCCTCCTCCCCGGGACAGTACAATCAGCCCCAGCATTTT. Translating gives CASSPGQYNQPQHF.

This clone has more than one count but fewer than ten. This chain connects TRBV19 to TRBJ1-1; 10 positions match TRBD1. This CDR3 contains 14 residues. The junction had 5 bases not matched to a gene; V was cut back by 4 bases and J by 6 bases. Germline V gene lookup returns CDR1 LNHDA and CDR2 SQIVND (reference sequence). CDR3 in DNA: TGTGCCAGTAGTACCCGGGACAGGGGCCCTGAAGCTTTCTTT. Protein product: CASSTRDRGPEAFF.

The rearrangement joins TRBV9 to TRBJ1-4, with D unresolved. This CDR3 contains 15 residues. CDR1 and CDR2 (germline): SGDLS, YYNGEE. Trimming removed 3 bases at V and 0 bases at J, with 9 bases between. CDR3 in DNA: TGTGCCAGCAGCGCGAGCACAGCAACTAATGAAAAACTGTTTTTT. This translates into CASSASTATNEKLFF. The entire variable domain, with the rest obtained from reference TRBV9 and TRBJ1-4, is as follows: DSGVTQTPKHLITATGQRVTLRCSPRSGDLSVYWYQQSLDQGLQFLIQYYNGEERAKGNILERFSAQQFPDLHSELNLSSLELGDSALYFCASSASTATNEKLFFGSGTQLSVL.

V usage is TRBV27 and J usage is TRBJ2-7, with D possibly TRBD1 on 6 matching bases. Germline CDR1 is MNHEY and CDR2 is SMNVEV (reference sequence). The CDR3 consists of 14 residues. Trimming took 6 bases from V and 0 from J, leaving 12 bases between them. CDR3 amino acids: CASSPGQISYEQYF. The CDR3 DNA sequence: TGTGCCAGCAGCCCTGGACAGATCTCCTACGAGCAGTACTTC.

The chain carries TRBV9 and TRBJ2-7; 7 nucleotides line up with TRBD1. The germline V gene encodes CDR1 SGDLS and CDR2 YYNGEE. V lost 10 bases and J lost 0; bases outside the gene matches: 10. There are 14 residues in the CDR3. The CDR3 here is CADPPGQLSYEQYF. The CDR3, as DNA: TGTGCCGACCCTCCGGGACAGCTCTCCTACGAGCAGTACTTC. The variable domain in full, with the rest retrieved from reference TRBV9 and TRBJ2-7, is DSGVTQTPKHLITATGQRVTLRCSPRSGDLSVYWYQQSLDQGLQFLIQYYNGEERAKGNILERFSAQQFPDLHSELNLSSLELGDSALYFCADPPGQLSYEQYFGPGTRLTVT.

CDR3 amino acids: CASSLGGQGASSPLHF. The DNA for the CDR3 is TGTGCCAGCTCACTTGGAGGACAGGGGGCATCTTCACCCCTCCACTTT. The chain links TRBV18 to TRBJ1-6; 11 bases map to TRBD1. V shed 4 bases and J 9 bases; nucleotides not matched to a gene: 8. Per the germline V gene, CDR1 is KGHSH and CDR2 is LQKENI. This CDR3 region has 16 residues.

The chain recombines TRBV6-4 with TRBJ2-3; unclear D gene. Germline V gives CDR1 MRHNA, CDR2 SNTAGT. V was shortened by 2 bases and J by 3 bases, with 9 bases between the two germline ends. The CDR3 has 14 amino acids. The CDR3 nucleotides read TGTGCCAGCAGTGACGTCCTAGGTACAGATACGCAGTATTTT. This gives the protein CASSDVLGTDTQYF.

In this sample, this clone turned up once. The chain couples TRBV30 to TRBJ1-6, with 10 bases aligning to TRBD1. CDR1 and CDR2 (germline): GTSNPN, SVGIG (reference sequence). Unmatched junction bases numbered 4, after V lost 1 base and J lost 10 bases. The CDR3 is made up of 14 amino acids. The CDR3 DNA is TGTGCCTGGAGTGCCGGGACAGGGGACTCACCCCTCCACTTT. The encoded protein is CAWSAGTGDSPLHF.

The rearrangement links TRBV11-1 to TRBJ2-7; a possible D gene is TRBD2 (5 bases). The CDR3 totals 12 residues. V was trimmed by 5 bases and J by 7 bases, leaving 12 bases between them. The germline CDR1 and CDR2 sequences are SGHAT and FQDESV (reference sequence). Here the CDR3 reads CASSINPGEQYF. Here the CDR3 DNA reads TGTGCCAGCAGCATTAATCCGGGGGAGCAGTACTTC.

In nucleotides, the CDR3 is TGTGCCAGCAGGTTGCGGGGGGAGGAGGGCGAAAAACTGTTTTTT. Protein product: CASRLRGEEGEKLFF. The V and J genes are TRBV6-4 and TRBJ1-4; tentatively, D is TRBD1 (5 bases). V dropped 6 bases and J dropped 8 bases, with 19 bases sitting between them. The CDR3 extends over 15 amino acids. Germline values: CDR1 MRHNA, CDR2 SNTAGT.

The chain has TRBV5-1 and TRBJ2-5, with 8 bases lining up with TRBD1. The CDR3 is made up of 15 amino acids. J lost 3 bases, V lost 4 bases, and 8 bases had no gene match. Germline CDR1 is SGHRS and CDR2 is YFSETQ. CDR3 nucleotide sequence: TGCGCCAGCAGCAGCCAGGACAGGGCCGAAGAGACCCAGTACTTC. This codes for CASSSQDRAEETQYF.

V gene TRBV4-2 combines with J gene TRBJ2-5; 7 bases agree with TRBD1. CDR1 and CDR2 (germline): LGHNA, YNFKEQ. The trim removed 2 bases at V and 4 bases at J, leaving 7 bases unmatched. The CDR3 covers 15 residues. Written as DNA, the CDR3 is TGTGCCAGCAGCCAACCCACGGACAGGAGAGAGACCCAGTACTTC. Its translation: CASSQPTDRRETQYF.

The chain carries TRBV4-1 and TRBJ1-5; a weak D match, TRBD1 (5 bases). Germline V gene sequence: CDR1 MGHRA, CDR2 YSYEKL. Trimming shortened V by 1 base and J by 6 bases, and 10 bases separated the two germline ends. The CDR3 is 14 residues long. CDR3 sequence: CASSQGQGGQPQHF. Written as DNA, the CDR3 is TGCGCCAGCAGCCAAGGGCAGGGCGGTCAGCCCCAGCATTTT.

This clone was observed a single time. The chain combines TRBV6-5 with TRBJ2-4, with TRBD1 as a possible D gene (6 bases). Germline V lookup: CDR1 MNHEY, CDR2 SVGAGI. The V end lost 6 bases, the J end lost 7 bases, and 13 bases lay between the germline ends. There are 13 residues in the CDR3. CDR3 DNA sequence: TGTGCCAGCAGCCCCACAGGGACCAACATTCAGTACTTC. It codes for CASSPTGTNIQYF.

The chain combines TRBV2 with TRBJ1-1, with 7 bases identical to TRBD1. Germline V gives CDR1 SNHLY, CDR2 FYNNEI. The CDR3 is 15 residues long. J gave up 0 bases and V 5 bases, and 6 bases lay outside the gene matches. The CDR3 here is CASSQWGQLNTEAFF. CDR3 nucleotide sequence: TGTGCCAGCAGTCAATGGGGACAGTTGAACACTGAAGCTTTCTTT.